This TCR beta chain was identified during a study of cytomegalovirus exposure and HLA in healthy donors. Sequenced by immunoSEQ multiplex PCR; TCRdb stores in-frame clones only, minus some. The sample shows 250,000 to 400,000 clones, 75% to 90% of them seen only once. Overall study findings and caveats: Specificity of three CMV-associated chains for CMV antigens was verified in vitro. The classifier reportedly diagnosed cytomegalovirus status with high sensitivity and specificity. Some TCR beta chains (roughly 160 of them) were listed as cytomegalovirus-associated.

Trimming removed 0 bases from V and 1 base from J, with 4 bases in between. The V gene's germline CDR1 is SGHVS and CDR2 FNYEAQ. The CDR3 has 14 amino acids. Concerning this clone itself: Antigen unknown.

The donors were in the approximately 110-subject validation cohort; that cohort was separate from the roughly 700-subject first cohort. The rearrangement links TRBV7-6 to TRBJ1-3, with unresolved D. The origin of this receptor is a woman aged 25-40 years in good health and CMV-seropositive. What was sequenced was PBMCs. The CDR3 DNA sequence: TGTGCCAGCAGCTTAGCAGGATCTGGAAACACCATATATTTT. Translated, it gives CASSLAGSGNTIYF.